The next 15 T cell receptor beta chains were all read from a single sample in a study of beta chain features in type 1 diabetes. Notes on the study in general: Across all four CD4+ subsets, people with type 1 diabetes showed modestly shorter TCRB CDR3s.

Expressed TCRB transcripts were sequenced because the isolated RNA had all been reverse transcribed beforehand. TCRdb's copy holds only in-frame clones and misses some; the assay was immunoSEQ multiplex PCR. The sample yields 150,000 to 190,000 clones, approximately 10% seen once. These receptors' antigens are unknown. The sequencing input was central memory CD4+ T cells from blood. The receptors stem from a man aged 30 to 45 with type 1 diabetes.

The rearrangement uses TRBV27 and TRBJ1-1, with D perhaps TRBD1 (5 bases). With 8 bases removed from V and 11 bases from J, the gap between germline ends came to 9 bases. From germline, CDR1 is MNHEY and CDR2 SMNVEV (reference sequence). The CDR3 is made up of 9 amino acids. CDR3 protein: CASDSGAFF. DNA of the CDR3: TGTGCCAGCGACAGCGGGGCTTTCTTT.

This clone has a handful of counts. The rearrangement joins TRBV10-3 to TRBJ2-5, with D perhaps TRBD2 (5 bases). Trimming took off 4 bases at V and 2 bases at J, with 11 bases between the two ends. The CDR3 length is 14 residues. Germline CDR1 is ENHRY and CDR2 is SYGVKD. CDR3 nucleotide sequence: TGTGCCATCAGTGCAGATCGAGGGCAAGAGACCCAGTACTTC. This codes for CAISADRGQETQYF.

This clone has just a few counts. The V call is TRBV7-8, the J call TRBJ2-3, with 10 positions matching TRBD2. The V segment lost 2 bases and the J segment 0 bases; nucleotides outside the gene matches: 5. CDR1 is SGHVS and CDR2 is FQNEAQ in the germline V gene. This CDR3 has 17 amino acids. The CDR3 protein is CASSLFATSGSTDTQYF. The DNA of the CDR3 is TGTGCCAGCAGCTTATTTGCGACTAGCGGGAGCACAGATACGCAGTATTTT.

In its sample, this clone was seen a few times. The V call is TRBV29-1, the J call TRBJ1-5, with D perhaps TRBD1 (5 bases). Germline V gives CDR1 SQVTM, CDR2 ANQGSEA. There are 13 residues in the CDR3. V was trimmed by 5 bases and J by 4 bases, leaving 12 bases between them. The CDR3 region is CSVQGYDNQPQHF. The CDR3 coding sequence is TGCAGCGTTCAGGGATACGATAATCAGCCCCAGCATTTT. Full variable domain (missing parts from reference TRBV29-1 and TRBJ1-5): SAVISQKPSRDICQRGTSLTIQCQVDSQVTMMFWYRQQPGQSLTLIATANQGSEATYESGFVIDKFPISRPNLTFSTLTVSNMSPEDSSIYLCSVQGYDNQPQHFGDGTRLSIL.

This clone was seen a few times. The identical CDR3 is also encoded by other nucleotide sequences in the sample. The chain couples TRBV18 to TRBJ2-7; 8 bases are shared with TRBD1. The CDR3 sequence is 14 residues long. Per germline, CDR1 KGHSH and CDR2 LQKENI. J lost 2 bases, V lost 1 base, and 1 base had no gene match. The CDR3 sequence: CASSPRQGTYEQYF. The CDR3 DNA reads TGTGCCAGCTCACCACGACAGGGGACCTACGAGCAGTACTTC.

The chain recombines TRBV2 with TRBJ2-3; 7 bases match TRBD2. The J segment lost 1 base and the V segment lost 2 bases, leaving 3 bases of the junction unmatched. Per germline, CDR1 SNHLY and CDR2 FYNNEI. The CDR3 contains 15 residues. CDR3 coding DNA: TGTGCCAGCAGTGAATACACTAGCGGCACAGATACGCAGTATTTT. Translating it yields CASSEYTSGTDTQYF.

This clone turned up a few times. The V and J genes are TRBV7-9 and TRBJ2-1, with 12 positions matching TRBD2. V lost 2 bases to trimming and J lost 4 bases; unmatched junction nucleotides: 0. Germline V CDR1 and CDR2: SEHNR, FQNEAQ (reference sequence). The CDR3 sequence is 15 residues long. Here the CDR3 reads CASSLTSGGYNEQFF. The CDR3 nucleotides are TGTGCCAGCAGCTTAACTAGCGGGGGGTACAATGAGCAGTTCTTC.

This clone was seen a handful of times. The rearrangement uses TRBV7-8 and TRBJ2-3; the match to TRBD2 covers 9 bases. CDR3 length: 16 residues. V dropped 5 bases and J dropped 0; count of bases not matched to a gene: 6. Germline CDR1 reads SGHVS; CDR2 reads FQNEAQ. As DNA, the CDR3 is TGTGCCAGCAGCGCAAGACTAGCGGCTAGCACAGATACGCAGTATTTT. Its translation: CASSARLAASTDTQYF.

This sequence joins TRBV28 and TRBJ2-7; 7 nucleotides line up with TRBD2. This CDR3 contains 15 residues. From germline, CDR1 is MDHEN and CDR2 SYDVKM. V lost 5 bases and J lost 1; bases outside the gene matches: 8. The CDR3 DNA reads as TGTGCCAGCAGTGTCCCCGGGACTATGTCCTACGAGCAGTACTTC. Translated, it gives CASSVPGTMSYEQYF.

This clone has only a few counts. This chain uses TRBV10-3 with TRBJ1-2; D is uncertain. The CDR3 has 14 residues. Looked up from germline, CDR1 is ENHRY and CDR2 is SYGVKD. V gave up 8 bases and J gave up 0 bases, with 13 bases separating them. The CDR3 DNA reads as TGTGCCATCGTAGCAGCGAATTCTAACTATGGCTACACCTTC. Translating gives CAIVAANSNYGYTF.

The rearrangement uses TRBV2 and TRBJ2-7; possibly TRBD1 for D (6 bases). V was cut by 3 bases and J by 3 bases, with 12 bases left in between. Looked up from germline, CDR1 is SNHLY and CDR2 is FYNNEI. This CDR3 contains 14 residues. CDR3 bases: TGTGCCAGCAGTGAGAACAGGGCTATCTACGAGCAGTACTTC. It specifies CASSENRAIYEQYF.

This chain joins TRBV7-9 and TRBJ2-7, with TRBD2 matching 10 bases. The CDR3 has 17 residues. Germline-derived CDR1 and CDR2 are SEHNR and FQNEAQ (reference sequence). Unmatched junction bases numbered 15, after V lost 5 bases and J lost 5 bases. As DNA, the CDR3 is TGTGCCAGCAGCGGCCTTAGGGGGCTAGCGGGAGTTAACGAGCAGTACTTC. Protein sequence: CASSGLRGLAGVNEQYF.

The rearrangement links TRBV5-1 to TRBJ1-2; 9 nucleotides align to TRBD1. This CDR3 is 13 amino acids long. Germline loops: CDR1 SGHRS, CDR2 YFSETQ. Losses at the gene ends were 2 bases for V and 6 bases for J; bases not matched to a gene: 2. CDR3 DNA: TGCGCCAGCAGCTTTCGACAGGGGGATGGCTACACCTTC. It codes for CASSFRQGDGYTF.

This chain uses TRBV28 with TRBJ2-1; D is ambiguous. The germline V gene encodes CDR1 MDHEN and CDR2 SYDVKM. This CDR3 has 16 amino acids. Deletions cut 4 bases from V and 0 bases from J, with 13 bases between. DNA of the CDR3: TGTGCCAGCAGTTCTCTCGAACCTAGCTCCTACAATGAGCAGTTCTTC. Protein: CASSSLEPSSYNEQFF.

This clone was counted a few times. The J gene is TRBJ2-1, the V gene TRBV7-9; 8 bases agree with TRBD2. The CDR3 has 14 residues. Germline CDR1 is SEHNR and CDR2 is FQNEAQ (reference sequence). V shed 5 bases and J 4 bases; nucleotides not matched to a gene: 4. The CDR3 DNA follows: TGTGCCAGCAGCAAGACTAGCGTATACAATGAGCAGTTCTTC. Translation gives CASSKTSVYNEQFF.